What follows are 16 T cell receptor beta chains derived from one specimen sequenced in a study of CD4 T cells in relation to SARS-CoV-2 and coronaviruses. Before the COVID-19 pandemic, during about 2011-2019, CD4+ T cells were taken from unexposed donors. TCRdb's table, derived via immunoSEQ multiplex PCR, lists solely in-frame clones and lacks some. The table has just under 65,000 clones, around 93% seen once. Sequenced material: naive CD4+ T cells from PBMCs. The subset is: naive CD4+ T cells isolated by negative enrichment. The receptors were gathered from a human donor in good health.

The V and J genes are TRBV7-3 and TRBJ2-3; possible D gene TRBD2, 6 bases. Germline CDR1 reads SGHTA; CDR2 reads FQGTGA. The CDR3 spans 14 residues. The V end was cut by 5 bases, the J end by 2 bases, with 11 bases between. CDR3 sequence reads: CASSRGTFTDTQYF. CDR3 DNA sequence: TGTGCCAGCAGCCGAGGGACTTTCACAGATACGCAGTATTTT.

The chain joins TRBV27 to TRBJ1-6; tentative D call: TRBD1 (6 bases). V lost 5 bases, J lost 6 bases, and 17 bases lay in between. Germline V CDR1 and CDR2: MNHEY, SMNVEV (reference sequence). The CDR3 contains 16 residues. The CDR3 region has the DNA TGTGCCAGCAGTCTCGGGACACTTACTACTAATTCACCCCTCCACTTT. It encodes CASSLGTLTTNSPLHF.

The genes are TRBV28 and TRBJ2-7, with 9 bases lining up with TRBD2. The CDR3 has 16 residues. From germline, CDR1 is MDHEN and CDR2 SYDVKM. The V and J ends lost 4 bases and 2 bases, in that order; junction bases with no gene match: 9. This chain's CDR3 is CASSSPGTSLAYEQYF. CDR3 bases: TGTGCCAGCAGTTCCCCGGGGACTAGCCTAGCCTACGAGCAGTACTTC.

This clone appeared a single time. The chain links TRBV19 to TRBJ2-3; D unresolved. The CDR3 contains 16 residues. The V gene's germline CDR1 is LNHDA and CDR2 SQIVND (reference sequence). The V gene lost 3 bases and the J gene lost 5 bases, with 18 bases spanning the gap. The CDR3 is CASSIARVRLGDTQYF. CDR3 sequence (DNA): TGTGCCAGTAGTATCGCGCGAGTCCGACTCGGAGATACGCAGTATTTT.

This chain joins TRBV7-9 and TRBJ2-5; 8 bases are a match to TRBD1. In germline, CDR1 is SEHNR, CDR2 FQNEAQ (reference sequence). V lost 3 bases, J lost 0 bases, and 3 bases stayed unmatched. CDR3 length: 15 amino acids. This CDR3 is CASSLGQVNQETQYF. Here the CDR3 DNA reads TGTGCCAGCAGCTTGGGACAGGTCAACCAAGAGACCCAGTACTTC.

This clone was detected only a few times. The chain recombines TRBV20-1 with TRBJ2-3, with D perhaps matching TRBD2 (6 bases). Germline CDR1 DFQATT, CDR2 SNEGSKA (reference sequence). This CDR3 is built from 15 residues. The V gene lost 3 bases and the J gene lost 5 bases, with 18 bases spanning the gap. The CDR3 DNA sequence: TGCAGTGCTAGTTATGGCGGGACCCGTGAAGATACGCAGTATTTT. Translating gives CSASYGGTREDTQYF.

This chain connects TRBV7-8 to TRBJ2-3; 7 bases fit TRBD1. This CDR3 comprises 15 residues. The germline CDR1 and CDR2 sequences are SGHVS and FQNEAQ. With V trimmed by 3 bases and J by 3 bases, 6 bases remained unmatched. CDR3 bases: TGTGCCAGCAGCTTGTGGGACAGCGGTACAGATACGCAGTATTTT. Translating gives CASSLWDSGTDTQYF.

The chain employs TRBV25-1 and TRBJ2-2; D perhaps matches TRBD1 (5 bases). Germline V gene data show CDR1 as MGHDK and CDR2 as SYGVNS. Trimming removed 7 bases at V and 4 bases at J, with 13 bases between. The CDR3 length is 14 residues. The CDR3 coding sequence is TGTGCCAGCACTCGGCAGGGTAGCACCGGGGAGCTGTTTTTT. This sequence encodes CASTRQGSTGELFF.

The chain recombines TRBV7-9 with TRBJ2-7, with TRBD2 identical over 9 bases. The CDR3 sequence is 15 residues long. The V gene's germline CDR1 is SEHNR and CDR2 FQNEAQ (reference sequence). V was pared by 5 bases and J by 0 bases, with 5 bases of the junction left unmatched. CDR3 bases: TGTGCCAGCAGCAGGGGACTAGCCGACTCCTACGAGCAGTACTTC. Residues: CASSRGLADSYEQYF. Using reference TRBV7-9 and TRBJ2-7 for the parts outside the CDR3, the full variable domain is DTGVSQNPRHKITKRGQNVTFRCDPISEHNRLYWYRQTLGQGPEFLTYFQNEAQLEKSRLLSDRFSAERPKGSFSTLEIQRTEQGDSAMYLCASSRGLADSYEQYFGPGTRLTVT.

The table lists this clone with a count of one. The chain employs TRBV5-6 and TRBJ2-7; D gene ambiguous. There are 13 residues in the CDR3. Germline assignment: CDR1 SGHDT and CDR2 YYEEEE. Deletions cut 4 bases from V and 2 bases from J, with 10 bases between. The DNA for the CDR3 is TGTGCCAGCAGCCGAGACCCGGCCTACGAGCAGTACTTC. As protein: CASSRDPAYEQYF.

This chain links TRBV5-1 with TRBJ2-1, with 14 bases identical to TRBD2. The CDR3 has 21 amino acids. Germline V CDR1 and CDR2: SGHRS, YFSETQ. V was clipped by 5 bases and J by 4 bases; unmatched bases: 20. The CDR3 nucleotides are TGCGCCAGCAGTTGGATCCCGGGACTAGCGGGAGTCCCCAGCGGGTACAATGAGCAGTTCTTC. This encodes CASSWIPGLAGVPSGYNEQFF.

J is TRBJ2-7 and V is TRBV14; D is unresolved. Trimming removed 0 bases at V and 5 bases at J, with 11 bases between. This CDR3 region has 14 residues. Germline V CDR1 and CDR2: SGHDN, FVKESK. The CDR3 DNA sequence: TGTGCCAGCAGCCAAGAACTCCCCACCCACGAGCAGTACTTC. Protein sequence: CASSQELPTHEQYF.

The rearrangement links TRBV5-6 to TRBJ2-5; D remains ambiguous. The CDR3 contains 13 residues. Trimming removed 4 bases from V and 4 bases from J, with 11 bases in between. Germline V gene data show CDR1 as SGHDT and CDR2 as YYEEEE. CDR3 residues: CASSVGRSETQYF. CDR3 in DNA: TGTGCCAGCAGCGTTGGACGGTCAGAGACCCAGTACTTC.

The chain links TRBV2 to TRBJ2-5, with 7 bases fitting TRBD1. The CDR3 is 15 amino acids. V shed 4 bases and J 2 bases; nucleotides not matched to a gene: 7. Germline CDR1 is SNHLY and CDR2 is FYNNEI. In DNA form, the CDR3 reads TGTGCCAGCAGTGGGGGACAGCTTACTCAAGAGACCCAGTACTTC. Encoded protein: CASSGGQLTQETQYF.

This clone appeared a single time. CDR3 loop: CASSPRGSGRPNNETQYF. The CDR3 nucleotides read TGTGCCAGCAGCCCCCGTGGTAGCGGGAGGCCCAACAACGAGACCCAGTACTTC. The chain recombines TRBV11-2 with TRBJ2-5; 10 nucleotides align to TRBD2. This CDR3 is 18 amino acids long. The J segment lost 5 bases and the V segment lost 5 bases, leaving 17 bases of the junction unmatched. Germline CDR1 SGHAT, CDR2 FQNNGV.

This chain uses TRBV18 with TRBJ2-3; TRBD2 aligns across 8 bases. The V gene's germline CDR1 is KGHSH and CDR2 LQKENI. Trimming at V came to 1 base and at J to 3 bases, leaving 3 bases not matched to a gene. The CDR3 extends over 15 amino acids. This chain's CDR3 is CASSPRSGSTDTQYF. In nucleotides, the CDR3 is TGTGCCAGCTCACCACGAAGCGGGAGTACAGATACGCAGTATTTT.